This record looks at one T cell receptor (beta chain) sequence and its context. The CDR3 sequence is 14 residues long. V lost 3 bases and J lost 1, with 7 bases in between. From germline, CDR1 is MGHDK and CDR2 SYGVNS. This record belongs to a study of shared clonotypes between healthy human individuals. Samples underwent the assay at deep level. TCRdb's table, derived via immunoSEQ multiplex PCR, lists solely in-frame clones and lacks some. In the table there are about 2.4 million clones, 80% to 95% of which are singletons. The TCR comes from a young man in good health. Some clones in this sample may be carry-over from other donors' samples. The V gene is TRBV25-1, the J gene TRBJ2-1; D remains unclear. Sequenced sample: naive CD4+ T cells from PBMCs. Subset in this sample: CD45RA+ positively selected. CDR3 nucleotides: TGTGCCAGCAGTGATGAAAGATCCTACAATGAGCAGTTCTTC. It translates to CASSDERSYNEQFF.